Here is one T cell receptor (beta chain) with its context. Its specific antigen is unknown. Base qualities were left out, and no much larger clone turns up one base away. According to the study, the label for this sample's time point signals: baseline before first vaccination. Vaccinee samples came from UK trials COV001 and COV002, including a single-blind randomized controlled phase 2/3 trial of AZD1222 (ChAdOx1 nCoV-19) in healthy adults. For TCRbeta chain sequencing, PBMC samples from trial participants were taken at day 0 and at day 28 after the second dose. Inclusive of the bounding cysteine and phenylalanine, the CDR3 is 16 residues long. The DNA shown is the 48-base CDR3, in frame from base 1. Here V drops 8 bases and J drops 6 bases, and the junction holds 14 bases not matched to any gene. Taken from the germline V gene, the CDR1 and CDR2 loops are SNHLY and FYNNEI. The CDR3 regions of human TCRbeta chains were subjected to immunosequencing. Processing in the source paper ran as follows. TCRs in the repertoires were matched against a reference library of SARS-CoV-2-specific TCRs that had been generated with the MIRA antigen-specificity platform. Breadth was defined as the fraction of unique TCRs that were SARS-CoV-2-associated, and depth was defined as the fraction of total T cells that were SARS-CoV-2-associated. Using the MIRA data, each spike-specific TCR was assigned both to the spike region to which the TCR was reactive and to a CD4 or CD8 class. Log10-transformed breadth and depth values were compared by one-way ANOVA with Sidak's multiple comparisons tests. Not all clones reach the TCRdb copy of this immuneACCESS table, which keeps in-frame sequences only. Checked studies attribute under half of the gap to unresolved V genes and leave the rest unexplained. The V and J calls and clone size were taken over from that table, and D and trimming were inferred from the DNA. Across this sample there are approximately 150,000 clones, with about nine tenths seen only once. Together, the top ten hold roughly 2.8% of the sample.

The sample is drawn from a study of T cell responses to AZD1222 COVID-19 vaccine (dated by TCRdb to about 2021). Turning to the overall study: AZD1222 recipients with second doses at about 4 weeks or about 12 weeks were pooled, because spike-specific TCR depth and breadth did not differ between schedules. A total of 233 trial participants underwent TCR sequencing, of whom around 200 received two doses of AZD1222 and around 26 received two doses of the MenACWY control vaccine. Enrollment into the trials was organized by age into subgroups of 18-55, 56-69 and 70-plus years, and those subgroups contained approximately 160, 26 and 62 TCR-sequenced participants, respectively. What the research found in general, with its limitations: Participants were mostly white British, with more females than males. The authors suggested clonal diversity may have been underestimated. In the small 56-69-year group, the increase in depth fell short of significance, most likely because of low power. CD4 TCRs associated with the vaccine covered the entire spike protein, and the dominant responses were in regions 160-218 and 743-854. Only a handful of AZD1222 recipients were SARS-CoV-2 seropositive at baseline, limiting conclusions about previously exposed vaccinees. A significant rise in spike-specific TCR breadth and depth was observed after two AZD1222 doses relative to day 0 and relative to MenACWY recipients. Reportedly, almost half of the unique spike-specific TCRs recognized epitopes lying outside the regions that are mutated in the B.1.351 and B.1.1.7 variants. No day 14 peak-response samples were available, so repertoires were characterized only after the peak T cell response.

Sequencing was performed on peripheral blood, taken on day 0 of AZD1222 vaccination. This sequence originates from an adult in good health. The V gene is TRBV2 and the J gene is TRBJ1-2; TRBD1 aligns with 11 central bases. The CDR3 protein sequence reads: CASRRTGGDRFDGYTF. The DNA reads TGTGCCAGCCGCCGGACAGGGGGCGACCGGTTCGATGGCTACACCTTC.